The rows below give T cell receptor beta chains drawn from one sample of a study of vaccination and CD4 T cells after COVID-19. TCRdb recomputed calls from the PCR reads with MiXCR, one row per CDR3 protein. The sample yields about 9,300 distinct CDR3 sequences, less than 40% seen once. What these receptors recognize is not known. Sample: CD4+ T cells from blood, cultured in vitro. These receptors were obtained from a human donor in good health. Both conserved end residues are part of each CDR3. D genes are given only for firm matches. Clone size is shown for a subset of rows, as once, few, many or a class of expanded clone.

d_call: -
v_call: TRBV2
clone_size: few
j_call: TRBJ2-3
cdr3_nt: TGTGCCAGCTCCGGCCCATTCACAGATACGCAGTATTTT
cdr3_aa: CASSGPFTDTQYF

d_call: -
v_call: TRBV9
clone_size: -
j_call: TRBJ2-2
cdr3_nt: TGTGCCAGCAGCGTAGCCCAATTGGAGGGGAACGGGGAGCTGTTTTTT
cdr3_aa: CASSVAQLEGNGELFF

d_call: TRBD2
v_call: TRBV7-9
clone_size: few
j_call: TRBJ2-3
cdr3_nt: TGTGCCAGCGGTACAGCGGGACTCACAGATACGCAGTATTTT
cdr3_aa: CASGTAGLTDTQYF

d_call: TRBD2
v_call: TRBV7-2
clone_size: -
j_call: TRBJ2-1
cdr3_nt: TGTGCCAGCAGCTCCAGAGCTAGCGGGACCTCCCCCAGCAATGAGCAGTTCTTC
cdr3_aa: CASSSRASGTSPSNEQFF

d_call: -
v_call: TRBV11-3
clone_size: -
j_call: TRBJ2-5
cdr3_nt: TGTGCCAGCAGCTTCGCCCGAGAAGAGACCCAGTACTTC
cdr3_aa: CASSFAREETQYF

d_call: -
v_call: TRBV7-7
clone_size: -
j_call: TRBJ2-1
cdr3_nt: TGTGCTAGCAGCTTAGAGATTGGCGGTAGTGAGCAGTTCTTC
cdr3_aa: CASSLEIGGSEQFF

d_call: -
v_call: TRBV20-1
clone_size: few
j_call: TRBJ2-6
cdr3_nt: TGCAGTGCTATGTCTGGGGCCAACGTCCTGACTTTC
cdr3_aa: CSAMSGANVLTF

d_call: TRBD2
v_call: TRBV6-2/TRBV6-3
clone_size: few
j_call: TRBJ2-7
cdr3_nt: TGTGCCAGCAGTCCCCAGACCGCCGGACTAGCGGGAGCAATGTGGTCCTACGAGCAGTACTTC
cdr3_aa: CASSPQTAGLAGAMWSYEQYF

d_call: -
v_call: TRBV28
clone_size: -
j_call: TRBJ2-1
cdr3_nt: TGTGCCAGCTCGGAACATTGGGCGCCGACTACCTACAATGAGCAGTTCTTC
cdr3_aa: CASSEHWAPTTYNEQFF

d_call: -
v_call: TRBV19
clone_size: -
j_call: TRBJ1-6
cdr3_nt: TGTGCCAGTAGTATAACTCAGGGTAATTCACCCCTCCACTTT
cdr3_aa: CASSITQGNSPLHF

d_call: TRBD1
v_call: TRBV6-1
clone_size: -
j_call: TRBJ2-1
cdr3_nt: TGTGCCAGCACGACCTTACGAAGGACAGGGTACAATGAGCAGTTCTTC
cdr3_aa: CASTTLRRTGYNEQFF

d_call: -
v_call: TRBV6-1
clone_size: few
j_call: TRBJ2-2
cdr3_nt: TGTGCCAGCAAACCCTCATTGACCGGGGAGCTGTTTTTT
cdr3_aa: CASKPSLTGELFF

d_call: -
v_call: TRBV7-9
clone_size: few
j_call: TRBJ2-3
cdr3_nt: TGTGCCAGCAGCCCTAAAGGTCCAGATACGCAGTATTTT
cdr3_aa: CASSPKGPDTQYF

d_call: TRBD2
v_call: TRBV7-9
clone_size: once
j_call: TRBJ2-1
cdr3_nt: TGTGCCAGCAGCTTAGCGGGGGGGAGGGGGACTAGCGGGAGGGCCGGAGAGCAGTTCTTC
cdr3_aa: CASSLAGGRGTSGRAGEQFF

d_call: -
v_call: TRBV19
clone_size: few
j_call: TRBJ1-1
cdr3_nt: TGTGCCACCAAACACCCGAACACTGAAGCTTTCTTT
cdr3_aa: CATKHPNTEAFF

d_call: -
v_call: TRBV6-5
clone_size: few
j_call: TRBJ2-5
cdr3_nt: TGTGCCAGCAGTTCACCGGGGGCTCGTGAGACCCAGTACTTC
cdr3_aa: CASSSPGARETQYF

d_call: -
v_call: TRBV4-2
clone_size: -
j_call: TRBJ2-7
cdr3_nt: TGTGCCAGCAGCCAAGATTTCTCGGGAGTAAAAGAGCAGTACTTC
cdr3_aa: CASSQDFSGVKEQYF

d_call: -
v_call: TRBV19
clone_size: -
j_call: TRBJ2-7
cdr3_nt: TGTGCCAGTAACGGAGACGGCTACGAGCAGTACTTC
cdr3_aa: CASNGDGYEQYF

d_call: TRBD2
v_call: TRBV20-1
clone_size: few
j_call: TRBJ2-5
cdr3_nt: TGCAGTGCTAGATCCCTAGCGGGAAGGTCGGAGACCCAGTACTTC
cdr3_aa: CSARSLAGRSETQYF

d_call: -
v_call: TRBV11-2
clone_size: -
j_call: TRBJ2-5
cdr3_nt: TGTGCCAGCAGCTTAGGTATACTACAAGAGACCCAGTACTTC
cdr3_aa: CASSLGILQETQYF

d_call: -
v_call: TRBV7-9
clone_size: -
j_call: TRBJ1-6
cdr3_nt: TGTGCCTCGGTCGTAGGGGATGGTTCACCCCTCCACTTT
cdr3_aa: CASVVGDGSPLHF

d_call: -
v_call: TRBV5-1
clone_size: -
j_call: TRBJ2-5
cdr3_nt: TGCGCCAGCGCCTTAAAAGAGACCCAGTACTTC
cdr3_aa: CASALKETQYF

d_call: TRBD2
v_call: TRBV2
clone_size: -
j_call: TRBJ2-1
cdr3_nt: TGTGCCAATCCCGGGACTAGCGGGAGTCCTTCCCCTGAGCAGTTCTTC
cdr3_aa: CANPGTSGSPSPEQFF

d_call: -
v_call: TRBV14
clone_size: -
j_call: TRBJ2-5
cdr3_nt: TGTGCCAGCAGCCACCTTAAGGAGACCCAGTACTTC
cdr3_aa: CASSHLKETQYF

d_call: -
v_call: TRBV6-1
clone_size: medium-sized
j_call: TRBJ2-3
cdr3_nt: TGTGCCAGCGAGCGAAATGATGGGAATACGCAGTATTTT
cdr3_aa: CASERNDGNTQYF

d_call: -
v_call: TRBV20-1
clone_size: -
j_call: TRBJ2-7
cdr3_nt: TGCAGTGCTAGAGTCCGGCCCCAAAGGATCCTATGGGTGCCGGTCTACGAGCAGTACTTC
cdr3_aa: CSARVRPQRILWVPVYEQYF

d_call: TRBD1
v_call: TRBV5-4
clone_size: -
j_call: TRBJ1-6
cdr3_nt: TGTGCCAGCAGTTCACAGGGGAGGCCTGGAGTACCCCTCCACTTT
cdr3_aa: CASSSQGRPGVPLHF

d_call: -
v_call: TRBV19
clone_size: -
j_call: TRBJ2-7
cdr3_nt: TGTGCCAGTAGTTATATGAGGACCTCCGAGCAGTACTTC
cdr3_aa: CASSYMRTSEQYF

d_call: -
v_call: TRBV4-2
clone_size: once
j_call: TRBJ1-5
cdr3_nt: TGTGCCAGCAGCCAGGGGGTAGGTCAGCCCCAGCATTTT
cdr3_aa: CASSQGVGQPQHF

d_call: -
v_call: TRBV6-2/TRBV6-3
clone_size: -
j_call: TRBJ2-3
cdr3_nt: TGTGCCAGCAGTTACACTTGGGGCAGGGAATCAAATACGCAGTATTTT
cdr3_aa: CASSYTWGRESNTQYF

d_call: -
v_call: TRBV4-2
clone_size: -
j_call: TRBJ1-1
cdr3_nt: TGTGCCAGCAGCCAAGATAACACTCTTCGCACTGAAGCTTTCTTT
cdr3_aa: CASSQDNTLRTEAFF

d_call: -
v_call: TRBV6-1
clone_size: -
j_call: TRBJ1-1
cdr3_nt: TGTGCCAGCAATCCGGCAGGGGATAACACTGAAGCTTTCTTT
cdr3_aa: CASNPAGDNTEAFF

d_call: TRBD1
v_call: TRBV28
clone_size: -
j_call: TRBJ1-2
cdr3_nt: TGTGCCATCTTGGACAGGGGCTATGGCTACACCTTC
cdr3_aa: CAILDRGYGYTF

d_call: -
v_call: TRBV2
clone_size: -
j_call: TRBJ2-1
cdr3_nt: TGTGCCAGCAGACACGACTACGCCCTAAGGGAGCAGTTCTTC
cdr3_aa: CASRHDYALREQFF

d_call: TRBD1
v_call: TRBV7-3
clone_size: few
j_call: TRBJ2-3
cdr3_nt: TGTGCCAGCAGCTTATGGACAGGAACAGATACGCAGTATTTT
cdr3_aa: CASSLWTGTDTQYF

d_call: -
v_call: TRBV6-1
clone_size: -
j_call: TRBJ1-1
cdr3_nt: TGTGCCAGCCTCTGGGACACCGCTTCTGAAGCTTTCTTT
cdr3_aa: CASLWDTASEAFF

d_call: -
v_call: TRBV21-1
clone_size: few
j_call: TRBJ2-5
cdr3_nt: TGTGCCAGCAGCAAAGGGGACAGGGGGCAAGAGACCCAGTACTTC
cdr3_aa: CASSKGDRGQETQYF

d_call: -
v_call: TRBV6-1
clone_size: few
j_call: TRBJ2-7
cdr3_nt: TGTGCCAGCAACCCTGGACAGCCTGCTCCCGAGCAGTACTTC
cdr3_aa: CASNPGQPAPEQYF

d_call: -
v_call: TRBV28
clone_size: -
j_call: TRBJ2-7
cdr3_nt: TGTGCCAGCAGTCTGACCGGCTATCCCTACGAGCAGTACTTC
cdr3_aa: CASSLTGYPYEQYF

d_call: -
v_call: TRBV5-1
clone_size: -
j_call: TRBJ2-1
cdr3_nt: TGCGCCAGCAGCTTAGTTCGGGCCGCCTACAATGAGCAGTTCTTC
cdr3_aa: CASSLVRAAYNEQFF

d_call: -
v_call: TRBV30
clone_size: -
j_call: TRBJ2-5
cdr3_nt: TGTGCCTGGAGTCCTCCGGGAGAGGAGACCCAGTACTTC
cdr3_aa: CAWSPPGEETQYF

d_call: TRBD1
v_call: TRBV20-1
clone_size: few
j_call: TRBJ2-5
cdr3_nt: TGCAGTGCCCTAGAAGACAGGGGTCTTGAGACCCAGTACTTC
cdr3_aa: CSALEDRGLETQYF

d_call: -
v_call: TRBV6-5
clone_size: few
j_call: TRBJ2-1
cdr3_nt: TGTGCCAGCAGTTACAGGGGCGGGAACAATGAGCAGTTCTTC
cdr3_aa: CASSYRGGNNEQFF

d_call: -
v_call: TRBV20-1
clone_size: few
j_call: TRBJ1-2
cdr3_nt: TGCAGCCTTGTAAGGACTGTCTATGGCTACACCTTC
cdr3_aa: CSLVRTVYGYTF

d_call: -
v_call: TRBV2
clone_size: -
j_call: TRBJ1-1
cdr3_nt: TGTGCCAGCAGGGCCGACAGTATGAACACTGAAGCTTTCTTT
cdr3_aa: CASRADSMNTEAFF

d_call: -
v_call: TRBV20-1
clone_size: -
j_call: TRBJ1-5
cdr3_nt: TGCAGTGCTAGAGGGGGGACGGGACGAAATCAGCCCCAGCATTTT
cdr3_aa: CSARGGTGRNQPQHF

d_call: TRBD1
v_call: TRBV7-2
clone_size: few
j_call: TRBJ1-2
cdr3_nt: TGTGCCAGCAGCTTAGAGCACCGCAGGGGGCATGGCTACACCTTC
cdr3_aa: CASSLEHRRGHGYTF

d_call: TRBD1
v_call: TRBV19
clone_size: -
j_call: TRBJ1-5
cdr3_nt: TGTGCCAGTAGTATATCGGGGACAGGGCGCAATCAGCCCCAGCATTTT
cdr3_aa: CASSISGTGRNQPQHF

d_call: -
v_call: TRBV1
clone_size: -
j_call: TRBJ2-4
cdr3_nt: TGCACCAGCAGCCAAGAGACAGGGGAATTTGGGGACATTCAGTACTTC
cdr3_aa: CTSSQETGEFGDIQYF

d_call: TRBD2
v_call: TRBV2
clone_size: -
j_call: TRBJ2-1
cdr3_nt: TGTGCCAGACGGACTAGCGGGTACAATGAGCAGTTCTTC
cdr3_aa: CARRTSGYNEQFF

d_call: -
v_call: TRBV2
clone_size: -
j_call: TRBJ2-3
cdr3_nt: TGTGCCAGCAGTGAATTGCAGTCCAGGTATTTT
cdr3_aa: CASSELQSRYF

d_call: TRBD1
v_call: TRBV7-6
clone_size: once
j_call: TRBJ2-3
cdr3_nt: TGTGCCAGCAGCCTAGACAGGGATCCCACAGATACGCGGTATTTT
cdr3_aa: CASSLDRDPTDTRYF